This T cell receptor (beta chain) was recovered during a study of read filtering for tumor transcriptome and immune sequencing. In the study overall: After DNase treatment, RNA was made into whole-transcriptome libraries.

General study results and limits: Roughly 82% of IR-seq clonotypes had a single read, yet these held approximately 4% of reads. Sorted CD138-negative bone marrow cells were not purified T cells.

This CDR3 region has 14 residues. The V and J ends lost 3 bases and 4 bases, in that order; junction bases with no gene match: 5. Germline V gene lookup returns CDR1 SNHLY and CDR2 FYNNEI. This clonotype appeared many times. Its antigen is undetermined. This library used roughly 400 ng RNA and molecular barcoded adaptors spanning alpha/delta and beta/gamma chains. TCRdb passed the reads through MiXCR, listing each CDR3 protein once. Found here are 100,000 to 150,000 distinct CDR3 sequences, around 13% of them singletons; the top ten hold about 8.6%. Every patient had bone marrow sampled while the disease was active.

This chain links TRBV2 with TRBJ2-5; 7 bases are shared with TRBD2. Sequenced: a population of CD138-negative cells sorted from bone marrow. The origin of this receptor is a donor aged 40 or over with multiple myeloma. The CDR3 reads CASSETREAETQYF. The CDR3, as DNA: TGTGCCAGCAGTGAGACCCGGGAGGCAGAGACCCAGTACTTC.